Sequencing of this T cell receptor (beta chain) was carried out in a study of blood T cell repertoires in COVID-19. Study context: Sites in the United States, Italy and Spain provided acute and convalescent COVID-19 samples. The analysed material was cDNA or gDNA that came from T cells, B-cell-depleted T cells, or PBMCs.

How the authors handled the data: Nucleated cell counts were estimated from reference gene primer amplification. Sequencing was performed with immunoSEQ multiplex PCR; in TCRdb, only in-frame clones are kept and a portion is missing. The DNA was the basis for D and trimming; V, J and clone size are from that table. The sample lists about 410,000 clones; just over 85% were seen once. The sample comprised peripheral blood. The TCR originated in a woman aged 25 to 39 with active or convalescent COVID-19.

DNA for the CDR3: TGTGCCAGCAGTGAAATGGCAGGGAACTATGGCTACACCTTC. It is translated as CASSEMAGNYGYTF. The chain uses TRBV6-1 and TRBJ1-2, with D perhaps TRBD1 (5 bases). The CDR3 consists of 14 residues. Germline assignment: CDR1 MNHNS and CDR2 SASEGT. V was pared by 2 bases and J by 2 bases, with 9 bases between.